This TCR beta chain was documented in a study of T cells after yellow fever vaccination. Study overall: Fractions containing few cells were prepared with SMART-Seq v4 Ultra Low Input. The study, taken as a whole, reports: Post-booster reappearance was seen for most primary-vaccination clones (96% CD4, roughly 91% CD8).

Comment on this clonotype: Its cognate antigen is unknown.

This CDR3 contains 16 residues. Germline CDR1 KGHSH, CDR2 LQKENI. V lost 0 bases to trimming and J lost 5 bases; unmatched junction nucleotides: 6. A 5'RACE template-switching step, the method used to make TCR cDNA, added a universal primer site and UMIs. TCRdb used MiXCR to reprocess the 5' RACE reads, holding one entry per CDR3 protein. The table includes under 600,000 distinct CDR3 sequences, just over 20% detected once. The receptor comes from a man in his late teens or twenties who received the YFV17D yellow fever vaccine. The source material was PBMCs, sampled around 3 weeks after the first yellow fever vaccination. V usage is TRBV18 and J usage is TRBJ1-1, with 10 bases that match TRBD1. CDR3 coding DNA: TGTGCCAGCTCACCACCGAGAGGACAGGGGGGGACTGAAGCTTTCTTT. This encodes CASSPPRGQGGTEAFF. The variable domain in full, completed from reference TRBV18 and TRBJ1-1, reads NAGVMQNPRHLVRRRGQEARLRCSPMKGHSHVYWYRQLPEEGLKFMVYLQKENIIDESGMPKERFSAEFPKEGPSILRIQQVVRGDSAAYFCASSPPRGQGGTEAFFGQGTRLTVV.